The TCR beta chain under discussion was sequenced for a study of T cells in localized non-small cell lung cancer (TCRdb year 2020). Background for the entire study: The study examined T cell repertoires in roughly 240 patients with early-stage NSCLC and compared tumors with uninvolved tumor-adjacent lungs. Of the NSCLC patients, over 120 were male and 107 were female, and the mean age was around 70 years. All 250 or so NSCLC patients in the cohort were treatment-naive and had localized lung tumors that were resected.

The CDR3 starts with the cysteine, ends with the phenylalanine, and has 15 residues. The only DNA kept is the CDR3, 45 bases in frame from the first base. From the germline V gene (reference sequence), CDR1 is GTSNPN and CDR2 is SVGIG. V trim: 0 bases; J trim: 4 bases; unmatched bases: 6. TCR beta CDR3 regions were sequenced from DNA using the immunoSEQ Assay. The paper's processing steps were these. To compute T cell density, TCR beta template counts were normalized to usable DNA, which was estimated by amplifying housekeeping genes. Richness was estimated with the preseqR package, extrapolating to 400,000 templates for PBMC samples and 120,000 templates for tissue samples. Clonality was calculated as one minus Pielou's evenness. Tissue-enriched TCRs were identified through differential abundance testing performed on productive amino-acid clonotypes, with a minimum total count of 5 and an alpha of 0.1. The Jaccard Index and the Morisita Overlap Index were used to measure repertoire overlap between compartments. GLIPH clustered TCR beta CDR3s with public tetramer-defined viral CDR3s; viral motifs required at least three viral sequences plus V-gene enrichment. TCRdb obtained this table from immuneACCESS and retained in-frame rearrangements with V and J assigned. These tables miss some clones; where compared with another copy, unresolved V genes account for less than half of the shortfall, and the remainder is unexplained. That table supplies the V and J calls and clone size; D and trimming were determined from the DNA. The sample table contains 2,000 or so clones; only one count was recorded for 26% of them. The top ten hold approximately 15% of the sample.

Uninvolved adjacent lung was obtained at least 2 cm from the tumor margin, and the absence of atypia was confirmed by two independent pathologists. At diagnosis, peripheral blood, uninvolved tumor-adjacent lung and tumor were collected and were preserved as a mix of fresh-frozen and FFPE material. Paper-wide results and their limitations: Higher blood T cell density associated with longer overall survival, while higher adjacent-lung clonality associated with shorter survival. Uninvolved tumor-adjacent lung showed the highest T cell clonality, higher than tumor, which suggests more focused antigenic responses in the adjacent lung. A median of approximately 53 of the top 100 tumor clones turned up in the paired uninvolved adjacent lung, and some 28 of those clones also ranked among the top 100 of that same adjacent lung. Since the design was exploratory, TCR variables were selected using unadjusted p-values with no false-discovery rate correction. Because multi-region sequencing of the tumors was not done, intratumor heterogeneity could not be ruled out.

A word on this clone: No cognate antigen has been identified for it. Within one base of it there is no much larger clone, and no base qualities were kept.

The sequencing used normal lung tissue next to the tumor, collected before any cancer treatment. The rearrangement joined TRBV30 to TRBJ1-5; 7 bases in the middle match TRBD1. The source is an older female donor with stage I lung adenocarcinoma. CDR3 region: CAWSVGQGVNQPQHF. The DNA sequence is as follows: TGTGCCTGGAGTGTAGGGCAGGGGGTGAATCAGCCCCAGCATTTT.